Presented here are 24 T cell receptor beta chains from one specimen sequenced in a study of T cell responses to AZD1222 COVID-19 vaccine. Clones were read by immunoSEQ multiplex PCR, and TCRdb kept only the in-frame ones, dropping some. The sample contains roughly 180,000 clones, approximately 93% of which appear only once. Sequenced material: peripheral blood, taken 28 days after the second AZD1222 dose. The source is an adult who received the AZD1222 COVID-19 vaccine.

This clone was seen a single time. V usage is TRBV24-1 and J usage is TRBJ2-3; D is uncertain. Per germline, CDR1 KGHDR and CDR2 SFDVKD. The CDR3 is made up of 12 amino acids. V was clipped by 3 bases and J by 4 bases, with 4 bases between them. The CDR3 loop reads CATSDLADTQYF. In DNA form, the CDR3 reads TGTGCCACCAGTGATCTAGCAGATACGCAGTATTTT.

This clone is a singleton in its sample. The rearrangement links TRBV5-1 to TRBJ2-7; D may be TRBD2 (6 bases). Germline assignment: CDR1 SGHRS and CDR2 YFSETQ. V gave up 4 bases and J gave up 0 bases, with 11 bases separating them. This CDR3 has 14 amino acids. This CDR3 reads CASSRGTSSYEQYF. The CDR3 bases are TGCGCCAGCAGCCGGGGGACGAGCTCCTACGAGCAGTACTTC.

The rearrangement links TRBV19 to TRBJ1-6; no definite D call. The germline V and J ends were trimmed by 1 base and 7 bases, with 2 bases remaining between them. The CDR3 extends over 12 amino acids. The V gene's germline CDR1 is LNHDA and CDR2 SQIVND (reference sequence). The CDR3 loop is CASSIGNSPLHF. The CDR3 DNA reads as TGTGCCAGTAGTATAGGGAATTCACCCCTCCACTTT.

This sequence joins TRBV30 and TRBJ1-2; D unclear. V was pared by 4 bases and J by 2 bases, with 11 bases between. The CDR3 is 13 residues long. CDR1 GTSNPN and CDR2 SVGIG come from the germline V gene (reference sequence). The CDR3 region has the DNA TGTGCCTGGAAGAGAACTGCAAACTATGGCTACACCTTC. Translation: CAWKRTANYGYTF.

This sequence joins TRBV15 and TRBJ2-3, with D possibly being TRBD2 (5 bases). Germline assignment: CDR1 LNHNV and CDR2 YYDKDF (reference sequence). V dropped 5 bases and J dropped 0 bases, with 15 bases sitting between them. The CDR3 has 16 residues. CDR3 bases: TGTGCCACCAGCGAAACTCGCCCGGGAAGCACAGATACGCAGTATTTT. Its protein product is CATSETRPGSTDTQYF.

The chain recombines TRBV7-8 with TRBJ1-5; no definite D call. CDR1 is SGHVS, CDR2 FQNEAQ, per germline. Trimming removed 1 base from V and 5 bases from J, with 18 bases in between. The CDR3 is 17 residues long. The CDR3 nucleotides are TGTGCCAGCAGCTTAGTCGGAGGAGGCCGGGGAGATCAGCCCCAGCATTTT. This encodes CASSLVGGGRGDQPQHF.

The V and J genes are TRBV19 and TRBJ2-2, with 8 bases identical to TRBD1. V shed 5 bases, J shed 4 bases, and the junction held 12 bases outside the gene matches. The germline CDR1 and CDR2 sequences are LNHDA and SQIVND (reference sequence). This CDR3 is built from 17 residues. CDR3 sequence reads: CASSPGPDREFTGELFF. CDR3 bases: TGTGCCAGTAGTCCCGGGCCGGACAGGGAATTCACCGGGGAGCTGTTTTTT.

The chain couples TRBV20-1 to TRBJ1-3; D not resolved. Germline V CDR1 and CDR2: DFQATT, SNEGSKA (reference sequence). The CDR3 consists of 11 residues. Trimming pared 5 bases from V and 4 bases from J, leaving 6 bases between. CDR3 bases: TGCAGTGCTTCCCAGGGAAACACCATATATTTT. Protein: CSASQGNTIYF.

This chain connects TRBV30 to TRBJ2-5, with TRBD1 matching 10 bases. There are 15 residues in the CDR3. From germline, CDR1 is GTSNPN and CDR2 SVGIG (reference sequence). Germline trimming cut 3 bases from V and 5 bases from J; bases unmatched to any gene: 9. CDR3: CAWSGTTGGWETQYF. In nucleotides, the CDR3 is TGTGCCTGGAGCGGAACGACAGGGGGCTGGGAGACCCAGTACTTC.

The chain is built from TRBV25-1 and TRBJ1-1; the D gene is possibly TRBD1 (5 bases). Germline V gene data show CDR1 as MGHDK and CDR2 as SYGVNS. The CDR3 has 14 amino acids. V lost 5 bases, J lost 2 bases, and 12 bases lay in between. CDR3 region: CASSRPGGNTEAFF. The CDR3 DNA is TGTGCCAGCAGTCGGCCCGGGGGAAACACTGAAGCTTTCTTT. Variable domain in full (rest from reference TRBV25-1 and TRBJ1-1): EADIYQTPRYLVIGTGKKITLECSQTMGHDKMYWYQQDPGMELHLIHYSYGVNSTEKGDLSSESTVSRIRTEHFPLTLESARPSHTSQYLCASSRPGGNTEAFFGQGTRLTVV.

Of note for this clone: The same CDR3 can be traced to other DNA sequences in this sample. The chain combines TRBV20-1 with TRBJ1-1; no firm D call. This CDR3 spans 11 amino acids. V lost 2 bases, J lost 0 bases, and 1 base lay in between. Germline V gene lookup returns CDR1 DFQATT and CDR2 SNEGSKA (reference sequence). The CDR3 DNA sequence: TGCAGTGCTAGATTGAACACTGAAGCTTTCTTT. This codes for CSARLNTEAFF.

The chain couples TRBV7-9 to TRBJ1-2, with D possibly TRBD1 on 6 matching bases. V was clipped by 1 base and J by 6 bases, with 12 bases between them. This CDR3 comprises 14 residues. In germline, CDR1 is SEHNR, CDR2 FQNEAQ (reference sequence). The CDR3 nucleotides are TGTGCCAGCAGCTTAGGTGGGGGCGCAGATGGCTACACCTTC. This codes for CASSLGGGADGYTF.

The V call is TRBV6-4, the J call TRBJ1-1; unclear D gene. This CDR3 contains 11 residues. V gave up 6 bases and J gave up 5 bases, with 7 bases separating them. Looked up from germline, CDR1 is MRHNA and CDR2 is SNTAGT. The DNA for the CDR3 is TGTGCCAGCAGGGGGAGGACTGAAGCTTTCTTT. It codes for CASRGRTEAFF.

This clone was seen just once. This chain connects TRBV18 to TRBJ1-4, with D possibly TRBD1 on 5 matching bases. The V gene lost 6 bases and the J gene lost 7 bases, with 12 bases spanning the gap. The CDR3 has 13 amino acids. The germline gives CDR1 KGHSH, CDR2 LQKENI. CDR3 DNA: TGTGCCAGCTCTCTCAGGGAGGGTGAAAAACTGTTTTTT. Its protein product is CASSLREGEKLFF.

The chain has TRBV7-2 and TRBJ2-2; D call uncertain. This CDR3 contains 15 residues. V lost 1 base and J 2 bases, leaving 8 bases between the germline ends. Germline V lookup: CDR1 SGHTA, CDR2 FQGNSA. CDR3 nucleotides: TGTGCCAGCAGCTTAGTGGGCACCAACACCGGGGAGCTGTTTTTT. This sequence encodes CASSLVGTNTGELFF. Full variable domain (outside the CDR3, taken from reference TRBV7-2 and TRBJ2-2): GAGVSQSPSNKVTEKGKDVELRCDPISGHTALYWYRQSLGQGLEFLIYFQGNSAPDKSGLPSDRFSAERTGGSVSTLTIQRTQQEDSAVYLCASSLVGTNTGELFFGEGSRLTVL.

The chain uses TRBV12-3 or TRBV12-4 and TRBJ1-5; possible D gene TRBD1, 5 bases. The CDR3 loop spans 13 amino acids. V was trimmed by 6 bases and J by 7 bases, leaving 13 bases between them. CDR3 residues: CASSLSGGQPQHF. The CDR3 DNA reads TGTGCCAGCAGCCTATCTGGGGGGCAGCCCCAGCATTTT.

V and J are TRBV9 and TRBJ1-3; D remains ambiguous. Germline CDR1 SGDLS, CDR2 YYNGEE. V gave up 4 bases and J gave up 4 bases, with 12 bases separating them. This CDR3 spans 14 amino acids. The CDR3 DNA reads TGTGCCAGCAGCTCAAATAGACTAGGAAACACCATATATTTT. It translates to CASSSNRLGNTIYF.

V is TRBV20-1 and J is TRBJ2-7; D gene uncertain. V gave up 3 bases and J gave up 3 bases, with 6 bases separating them. CDR3 length: 11 amino acids. Germline values: CDR1 DFQATT, CDR2 SNEGSKA (reference sequence). CDR3 region: CSARQVYEQYF. CDR3 coding DNA: TGCAGTGCTAGGCAGGTCTACGAGCAGTACTTC.

This sequence joins TRBV7-9 and TRBJ2-3; D gene uncertain. Germline V gene sequence: CDR1 SEHNR, CDR2 FQNEAQ (reference sequence). The V end lost 5 bases, the J end lost 1 base, and 10 bases lay between the germline ends. The CDR3 runs to 14 residues. This CDR3 is CASSLLGGTDTQYF. The CDR3, as DNA: TGTGCCAGCAGCCTACTCGGAGGCACAGATACGCAGTATTTT.

The chain employs TRBV5-1 and TRBJ2-1; weak D call: TRBD2 (5 bases). This CDR3 has 15 amino acids. Germline V lookup: CDR1 SGHRS, CDR2 YFSETQ. V lost 2 bases to trimming and J lost 8 bases, with 17 bases between them. CDR3 DNA sequence: TGCGCCAGCAGCTTTGGTATTTCCGTCGGGGATGAGCAGTTCTTC. Protein sequence: CASSFGISVGDEQFF.

The V and J genes are TRBV6-5 and TRBJ1-2, with 12 bases that match TRBD1. Per germline, CDR1 MNHEY and CDR2 SVGAGI. The CDR3 is 15 amino acids. The V and J ends lost 7 bases and 2 bases, in that order; junction bases with no gene match: 5. As DNA, the CDR3 is TGTGCCAGCAAGGGACAGGGGGCGCAAAACTATGGCTACACCTTC. Protein sequence: CASKGQGAQNYGYTF.

The chain carries TRBV18 and TRBJ2-5; 7 nucleotides line up with TRBD2. The CDR3 is made up of 13 amino acids. Germline CDR1 and CDR2: KGHSH and LQKENI. Trimming removed 6 bases from V and 4 bases from J; junction bases left unmatched: 5. The CDR3 sequence: CASSRDYRETQYF. For the CDR3, the DNA is TGTGCCAGCTCTCGGGACTACCGAGAGACCCAGTACTTC.

The V gene is TRBV19, the J gene TRBJ2-1, with 8 bases that match TRBD2. In germline, CDR1 is LNHDA, CDR2 SQIVND (reference sequence). Losses at the gene ends were 4 bases for V and 0 bases for J; bases not matched to a gene: 14. The CDR3 length is 19 residues. DNA of the CDR3: TGTGCCAGTAGTAACGTGAGGGTATCCAGCGGGAGCTCCTACAATGAGCAGTTCTTC. Translation: CASSNVRVSSGSSYNEQFF.

This sequence joins TRBV27 and TRBJ1-5; 7 bases agree with TRBD1. Germline V gene data show CDR1 as MNHEY and CDR2 as SMNVEV (reference sequence). The junction had 0 bases not matched to a gene; V was cut back by 6 bases and J by 1 base. The CDR3 has 13 residues. This CDR3 reads CASRTGSNQPQHF. The CDR3 bases are TGTGCCAGCAGGACAGGGAGCAATCAGCCCCAGCATTTT.